This is a list of T cell receptor beta chains from one sample in a study of blood T cell repertoires in COVID-19. Produced via immunoSEQ multiplex PCR; TCRdb's table is partial and in-frame only. The sample shows roughly 160,000 clones, roughly 87% of them seen only once. Sequences were obtained from PBMCs or T cells enriched from blood (not recorded which). The receptors shown here come from a man aged 45-65 years who had recovered from COVID-19. The CDR3 runs from the conserved cysteine through the conserved F or W. The D gene is left open where the match is weak. Rows give clone size only sometimes, using once, few, many, or a class for an expanded clone.

TRBJ1-1	-	15	TRBV4-2	-	TGTGCCAGCAGCCAAGATACGGGGGTGAACACTGAAGCTTTCTTT	CASSQDTGVNTEAFF
TRBJ1-2	-	11	TRBV19	-	TGTGCCAGTAGACAGTCCCGGGGCTACACCTTC	CASRQSRGYTF
TRBJ2-7	-	16	TRBV9	-	TGTGCCAGCAGCCCCATCTCTCCGGAGCCTTCGGGCGAGCAGTACTTC	CASSPISPEPSGEQYF
TRBJ2-2	-	13	TRBV24-1	-	TGTGCCACCAGGGCGCCCTTAGCGGGGGAGCTGTTTTTT	CATRAPLAGELFF
TRBJ2-7	-	14	TRBV24-1	-	TGTGCCACCAGCAACACAGGGTCGGCCTTTCAGCAGTACTTC	CATSNTGSAFQQYF
TRBJ2-2	TRBD1	15	TRBV11-2	once	TGTGCCAGCAGCCCAAGACAGGGTGGTAGGCGGGAGCTGTTTTTT	CASSPRQGGRRELFF
TRBJ2-5	TRBD2	15	TRBV7-3	once	TGTGCCAGCAGCCTCGGGACTAGCGGTGCCGAGACCCAGTACTTC	CASSLGTSGAETQYF
TRBJ1-2	TRBD1	14	TRBV6-4	once	TGTGCCAGCAGTGACCAGGACAGGGACTATGGCTACACCTTC	CASSDQDRDYGYTF
TRBJ2-6	TRBD2	15	TRBV19	-	TGTGCCAGTAAGCGCGGGGGGAACGGGGCCAACGTCCTGACTTTC	CASKRGGNGANVLTF
TRBJ2-7	-	15	TRBV6-6	few	TGTGCCAGCCTTGGGACTTCAACTCTTCCCTACGAGCAGTACTTC	CASLGTSTLPYEQYF
TRBJ2-7	TRBD2	17	TRBV4-2	few	TGTGCCAGCAGCCAAGAATTCGCCGGGACTAGCGGGTACGAGCAGTACTTC	CASSQEFAGTSGYEQYF
TRBJ2-1	TRBD2	15	TRBV27	-	TGTGCCAGCAGTCCCTGGACTAGCCTATACAATGAGCAGTTCTTC	CASSPWTSLYNEQFF
TRBJ2-5	TRBD1	14	TRBV19	-	TGTGCCAGTAGCACCGGACAGGGCCAAGAGACCCAGTACTTC	CASSTGQGQETQYF
TRBJ1-2	-	12	TRBV7-8	-	TGTGCCAGCAGCGAAAACAGCTATGGCTACACCTTC	CASSENSYGYTF
TRBJ2-1	TRBD2	14	TRBV7-3	-	TGTGCCAGCAGCTTAGGGACTACCTACAATGAGCAGTTCTTC	CASSLGTTYNEQFF
TRBJ2-7	-	13	TRBV29-1	-	TGCAGCGTAGTCGAACTGGGAGCAGGCGAGCAGTACTTC	CSVVELGAGEQYF
TRBJ1-1	-	12	TRBV6-5	few	TGTGCCAGCACCAGTCGGGGCACTGAAGCTTTCTTT	CASTSRGTEAFF
TRBJ2-2	TRBD1	14	TRBV7-3	-	TGTGCCAGCAGCTCCGGGACAGGGAAAGGGGAGCTGTTTTTT	CASSSGTGKGELFF
TRBJ1-6	-	14	TRBV14	-	TGTGCCAGCAGCCAAGCGAGAGCCAATTCACCCCTCCACTTT	CASSQARANSPLHF
TRBJ2-2	-	14	TRBV4-2	-	TGTGCCAGCAGCCAAGTTACAGCCACCGGGGAGCTGTTTTTT	CASSQVTATGELFF
TRBJ2-1	TRBD2	15	TRBV24-1	once	TGTGCCACCAGTACCGGGACTAGCGCCTACAATGAGCAGTTCTTC	CATSTGTSAYNEQFF
TRBJ2-2	TRBD2	16	TRBV28	-	TGTGCCAGCAGTTTAGCGGGAGGGCCTTCCACCGGGGAGCTGTTTTTT	CASSLAGGPSTGELFF
TRBJ2-7	-	15	TRBV9	-	TGTGCCAGCAGCGCCACAGGGTCATGGGACTACGAGCAGTACTTC	CASSATGSWDYEQYF
TRBJ2-7	-	12	TRBV29-1	many	TGCAGCGTGAGCGGACAGACTTACGAGCAGTACTTC	CSVSGQTYEQYF
TRBJ2-3	TRBD2	17	TRBV7-3	-	TGTGCCAGCAGTCCGGGACTAGCGGGGGGTAGCACAGATACGCAGTATTTT	CASSPGLAGGSTDTQYF
TRBJ2-1	-	12	TRBV29-1	-	TGCAGCGTTGAACCTAGGAGTGGTGAGCAGTTCTTC	CSVEPRSGEQFF
TRBJ1-2	-	15	TRBV29-1	-	TGCAGCGTGTTGGGGGGGACGTTGACGAACTATGGCTACACCTTC	CSVLGGTLTNYGYTF
TRBJ2-7	-	14	TRBV7-9	-	TGTGCCAGCAGCTCCGACAGAAGCTCCTACGAGCAGTACTTC	CASSSDRSSYEQYF